The rows below give T cell receptor beta chains drawn from one sample of a study of metastatic and nonmetastatic thyroid tumors. Using MiXCR, TCRdb reanalyzed the PCR reads. Of 17,000 or so clones detected, roughly a quarter appear once; the ten largest clones hold roughly 13%. The sequenced sample consisted of adjacent normal tissue. The source is a female donor with papillary thyroid cancer or a benign thyroid nodule (not recorded which). Some clones in this sample may be carry-over from other donors' samples. Both conserved end residues are part of each CDR3. The D gene is left open where the match is weak. Expanded clones get a size class; other rows say once, few or many, or leave the size out.

cdr3_nt	cdr3_aa	clone_size	v_call	j_call	d_call
TGTGCCAGCAGTCTTGAAGGGGGCTACGGAAACACCATATATTTT	CASSLEGGYGNTIYF	few	TRBV12-3/TRBV12-4	TRBJ1-3	TRBD1
TGTGCCAGTAGGGTCTGGCGACCCGACTCTGGGGCCAACGTCCTGACTTTC	CASRVWRPDSGANVLTF	few	TRBV19	TRBJ2-6	-
TGTGCCAGCAGTGCAGACTTTTCGAGTGAGCAGTTCTTC	CASSADFSSEQFF	few	TRBV2	TRBJ2-1	-
TGCAGTGCTAGAGATCCGGGACAGGGCCCCTATGGCTACACCTTC	CSARDPGQGPYGYTF	-	TRBV20-1	TRBJ1-2	TRBD1
TGTGCCAGCAGCTTTCTCGGGGGCTCCTACGAGCAGTACTTC	CASSFLGGSYEQYF	-	TRBV11-2	TRBJ2-7	-
TGTGCCAGCAGTTCGCCAGGGGGGAACACTGAAGCTTTCTTT	CASSSPGGNTEAFF	-	TRBV6-5	TRBJ1-1	TRBD1
TGCGCCAGCAGCTTAAGACCTGGTTACTCGGAAGATACGCAGTATTTT	CASSLRPGYSEDTQYF	medium-sized	TRBV5-1	TRBJ2-3	-
TGTGCCAGCAGCCCAACAGGGGGCGAAACCTTCAATGAGCAGTTCTTC	CASSPTGGETFNEQFF	-	TRBV11-1	TRBJ2-1	TRBD1
TGTGCCAGCAGGTGGAGGTTCGACACTGAAGCTTTCTTT	CASRWRFDTEAFF	-	TRBV6-1	TRBJ1-1	-
TGTGCCAGCAGCGGACTCGCATACGAGCAGTACTTC	CASSGLAYEQYF	-	TRBV7-9	TRBJ2-7	-
TGTGCCAGCAGCTTAAGGGGTACCCCGGATGGCTACACCTTC	CASSLRGTPDGYTF	-	TRBV13	TRBJ1-2	-
TGTGCCAGCAGTTTAGCGGATTACACTGAAGCTTTCTTT	CASSLADYTEAFF	-	TRBV12-3/TRBV12-4	TRBJ1-1	-
TGTGCCAGTAGTACACTCCCGGGACTAGGTCATTCAGATACGCAGTATTTT	CASSTLPGLGHSDTQYF	-	TRBV19	TRBJ2-3	TRBD2
TGTGCCAGCAGCGTAAATGACAGGGATGGGGAGCAGTACTTC	CASSVNDRDGEQYF	-	TRBV9	TRBJ2-7	TRBD1
TGTGCCAGCAGTTTAGGACTAGCGGGAGGGAGAGGTTGGGACAATGAGCAGTTCTTC	CASSLGLAGGRGWDNEQFF	few	TRBV28	TRBJ2-1	TRBD2
TGTGCCAGCAGGCAGGCGTTCGGTCCCACCGGGGAGCTGTTTTTT	CASRQAFGPTGELFF	few	TRBV3-1	TRBJ2-2	-
TGTGCCACCAGTGAATCACAGGGGAGAGAGAGCTACACCTTC	CATSESQGRESYTF	large	TRBV24-1	TRBJ1-2	TRBD1
TGTGCCAGCAGTGGCCCCCGTCGGACTAGCGGGACTGAGCAGTTCTTC	CASSGPRRTSGTEQFF	-	TRBV25-1	TRBJ2-1	TRBD2
TGTGCCAGCATCCTAGAGTGGGACAGAGAAGAGACCCAGTACTTC	CASILEWDREETQYF	-	TRBV9	TRBJ2-5	TRBD1
TGTGCCAGCGGTCCGTTATACAATGAGCAGTTCTTC	CASGPLYNEQFF	few	TRBV2	TRBJ2-1	-
TGTGCCAGTAGCCCCCGTTACCAAGAGACCCAGTACTTC	CASSPRYQETQYF	-	TRBV19	TRBJ2-5	-
TGCGCTAGCAGCTTTTCCGGGGCCTCCTACGAGCAGTACTTC	CASSFSGASYEQYF	-	TRBV5-1	TRBJ2-7	-
TGTGCCACCAGACAGAACAATGAGCAGTTCTTC	CATRQNNEQFF	medium-sized	TRBV15	TRBJ2-1	-
TGTGCCAGCAGTGACAACTCTGGAAACACCATATATTTT	CASSDNSGNTIYF	-	TRBV2	TRBJ1-3	-
TGTGCCAGCAGTTTTAGGGAACTGGGGACCGGGGAGCTGTTTTTT	CASSFRELGTGELFF	-	TRBV12-3/TRBV12-4	TRBJ2-2	-
TGTGCCAGCAGCTTAGTTGTGGGGGATGATGAAAAACTGTTTTTT	CASSLVVGDDEKLFF	-	TRBV7-2	TRBJ1-4	-
TGTGCCAGCAGTTCGGGTACGCAGTATTTT	CASSSGTQYF	-	TRBV6-1	TRBJ2-3	-
TGTGCCAGTAGTCCGGGACAGGGTTATGAGGGCTACACCTTC	CASSPGQGYEGYTF	few	TRBV19	TRBJ1-2	TRBD1
TGCAGTGCTAGGGGTTCTAGCGGGAGAACCTACGAGCAGTACTTC	CSARGSSGRTYEQYF	many	TRBV20-1	TRBJ2-7	TRBD2
TGTGCCAGCAGCCCCGGACTAGCGGGAGAGTACGAGCAGTACTTC	CASSPGLAGEYEQYF	-	TRBV11-2	TRBJ2-7	TRBD2
TGTGCCAGCAGTTCCACCCAGACCTGGACTGGATACGAGCAGTACTTC	CASSSTQTWTGYEQYF	few	TRBV28	TRBJ2-7	-
TGTGCCAGCAGTTTTTCAACAGGGGGCCCCCCCTACAATGAGCAGTTCTTC	CASSFSTGGPPYNEQFF	-	TRBV27	TRBJ2-1	TRBD1
TGTGCCAGCAGTTTTACCCGGACAGGGAAATTCACAGATACGCAGTATTTT	CASSFTRTGKFTDTQYF	many	TRBV27	TRBJ2-3	TRBD1
TGTGCCAGCAGCTTAGTAGTACGGAGCCAAGAGACCCAGTACTTC	CASSLVVRSQETQYF	-	TRBV7-8	TRBJ2-5	-
TGCAGTGCGATACAAACTCCACCCTTTCACTACGAGCAGTACTTC	CSAIQTPPFHYEQYF	few	TRBV20-1	TRBJ2-7	-
-	CSARDRSYGYTFGSGTQYF	-	TRBV20-1	TRBJ2-5	-
TGTGCCAGCGAAGAGGGGGGTGCGGGAGGGCCTGACACCGGGGAGCTGTTTTTT	CASEEGGAGGPDTGELFF	few	TRBV28	TRBJ2-2	TRBD2
TGTGCCAGCAGTATAAAGGTCCGCTACAATGAGCAGTTCTTC	CASSIKVRYNEQFF	-	TRBV12-3/TRBV12-4	TRBJ2-1	-
TGTGCCACCAGCAGAGCGGGGGACGAGCAGTACTTC	CATSRAGDEQYF	-	TRBV15	TRBJ2-7	-
TGTGCCAGTAGGACAGCGGTGAGCACAGATACGCAGTATTTT	CASRTAVSTDTQYF	-	TRBV19	TRBJ2-3	-
TGCAGTGCTATGGGCCCACTAGGGAAGACCCAGTACTTC	CSAMGPLGKTQYF	few	TRBV20-1	TRBJ2-5	-
TGTGCCAGCAGTGAGTTAGGGGACAACTCCTACGAGCAGTACTTC	CASSELGDNSYEQYF	few	TRBV2	TRBJ2-7	-
TGTGCCTGGAGTGCCCCTAGCGGCTACGAGCAGTACTTC	CAWSAPSGYEQYF	few	TRBV30	TRBJ2-7	TRBD2
TGTGCCAGCAGGGCCCCAGGGTTAATTATGAACTATGGCTACACCTTC	CASRAPGLIMNYGYTF	few	TRBV28	TRBJ1-2	-
TGTGCCAGCAGGGGGGGGAAGGGTGGCACAGATACGCAGTATTTT	CASRGGKGGTDTQYF	-	TRBV11-2	TRBJ2-3	TRBD2
TGCGCCAGCAGCTTGGAGGACAACACTGAAGCTTTCTTT	CASSLEDNTEAFF	-	TRBV5-1	TRBJ1-1	-
TGTGCTAGTGCGTTTAGCGGGACGTACACCGGGGAGCTGTTTTTT	CASAFSGTYTGELFF	few	TRBV12-5	TRBJ2-2	TRBD2
TGTGCCAGCAGTAACTCCTACGAGCAGTACTTC	CASSNSYEQYF	-	TRBV2	TRBJ2-7	-
TGTGCCAGCAGCCCCTTCGGGGGCATATACCAAGAGACCCAGTACTTC	CASSPFGGIYQETQYF	-	TRBV9	TRBJ2-5	-
TGTGCCAGCAGTGGTGAAGGCAGCTCCTACGAGCAGTACTTC	CASSGEGSSYEQYF	-	TRBV2	TRBJ2-7	-
TGCAGTGTTCCCCGGACAGTATCAGTTTATGGCTACACCTTC	CSVPRTVSVYGYTF	-	TRBV20-1	TRBJ1-2	-